A single sample is the source of the 9 T cell receptor beta chains below, sequenced in a study of T cells in Graves' hyperthyroidism and ophthalmopathy. What was amplified from RNA transcripts were TCR beta CDR3 regions. The TCR CDR3 was amplified in a first-round RT-PCR using the HTBI primer set. TCRdb fed the multiplex PCR reads into MiXCR, producing one record per CDR3 protein. In the table there are about 570,000 distinct CDR3 sequences, just over 45% of which are singletons. The sample taken for sequencing was peripheral blood or thyroid tissue (not recorded which). These TCRs come from an adult woman with Graves' disease, either hyperthyroidism or ophthalmopathy (not recorded which).

With regard to this clonotype: This may come from a read error, since a much larger clone is one base off. The rearrangement links TRBV6-5 to TRBJ2-7; TRBD2 aligns across 9 bases. CDR1 is MNHEY, CDR2 SVGAGI, per germline. The length of the CDR3 is 15 residues. In nucleotides, the CDR3 is TGTACCAGCAGTCACAGGGTAGCGGGAGTGGGGGAGCAGTACTTC. Translated, it gives CTSSHRVAGVGEQYF.

This clonotype was detected only a few times. The rearrangement uses TRBV24-1 and TRBJ2-7; 8 bases are a match to TRBD1. V shed 9 bases, J shed 3 bases, and the junction held 6 bases outside the gene matches. Germline-derived CDR1 and CDR2 are KGHDR and SFDVKD. The length of the CDR3 is 13 residues. CDR3 nucleotides: TGTGCCACCGGAGGAGACAGGGGCTACGAGCAGTACTTC. This sequence encodes CATGGDRGYEQYF.

This clonotype was seen repeatedly, ten times or more. This chain connects TRBV12-3 or TRBV12-4 to TRBJ2-2; D unresolved. The CDR3 loop spans 12 amino acids. V was shortened by 5 bases and J by 8 bases, with 9 bases between the two germline ends. CDR3 bases: TGTGCCAGCAGTCCCGACTTAGGGGAGCTGTTTTTT. Protein product: CASSPDLGELFF.

V usage is TRBV6-2 or TRBV6-3 and J usage is TRBJ2-7; 8 bases map to TRBD1. The germline gives CDR1 MNHEY, CDR2 SVGEGT. Trimming took 0 bases from V and 6 from J; bases not matched to a gene: 7. This CDR3 contains 15 residues. This CDR3 reads CASSYSLDRVSEQYF. DNA of the CDR3: TGTGCCAGCAGTTACTCGTTGGACAGGGTTTCCGAGCAGTACTTC.

Concerning this clonotype: This could be a read error, since a much larger clone is one nucleotide away. CDR3 nucleotide sequence: TGTGCCACCAGTGACGGAGCGGGGTCTGGGAATGAGCAGTTCTTC. Residues: CATSDGAGSGNEQFF. V is TRBV24-1 and J is TRBJ2-1, with 7 bases lining up with TRBD2. Germline CDR1 and CDR2: KGHDR and SFDVKD. Losses at the gene ends were 4 bases for V and 7 bases for J; bases not matched to a gene: 9. This CDR3 is built from 15 residues.

Ten or more counts support this clonotype. The chain is built from TRBV24-1 and TRBJ1-5; 9 nucleotides match TRBD1. V lost 4 bases to trimming and J lost 4 bases; unmatched junction nucleotides: 7. This CDR3 has 16 residues. CDR1 KGHDR and CDR2 SFDVKD come from the germline V gene. The CDR3 spells CATSDPGQGLNQPQHF. CDR3 coding DNA: TGTGCCACCAGTGACCCCGGACAGGGGCTGAATCAGCCCCAGCATTTT.

This clonotype has ten or more counts. The gene calls are TRBV12-3 or TRBV12-4 and TRBJ1-5; D not resolved. Trimming left V 6 bases short and J 7 bases short, with 13 bases between. The CDR3 consists of 13 residues. DNA for the CDR3: TGTGCCAGCAGCTTCGGACGGGGACAGCCCCAGCATTTT. Translating it yields CASSFGRGQPQHF.

Only a few counts were recorded for this clonotype. This sequence joins TRBV5-1 and TRBJ1-1, with TRBD1 matching over 8 bases. Germline assignment: CDR1 SGHRS and CDR2 YFSETQ. Trimming cost V 4 bases and J 5 bases; bases outside gene matches: 7. The CDR3 has 14 residues. The CDR3 coding sequence is TGCGCCAGCAGCATTGGACAGGGCGGGACTGAAGCTTTCTTT. Its translation is CASSIGQGGTEAFF.

This clonotype was recorded at least ten times. This chain uses TRBV19 with TRBJ2-5, with D unresolved. This CDR3 is built from 13 residues. Trimming removed 7 bases at V and 3 bases at J, with 12 bases between. Germline V gene lookup returns CDR1 LNHDA and CDR2 SQIVND (reference sequence). The CDR3 DNA sequence: TGTGCCAGTACCCTTGACCAAAAAGAGACCCAGTACTTC. It yields the protein CASTLDQKETQYF.